This TCR beta chain was identified in a study of T cells in Graves' hyperthyroidism and ophthalmopathy. Hyperthyroidism, newly diagnosed and lasting under 2 months, affected patients aged 18 to 65. Clinical symptoms, serum thyroxine and TRAb, thyroid ultrasound and orbital computed tomography together formed the diagnostic basis. Using RNA transcripts as the source, TCR beta CDR3 regions were amplified. During a first-round RT-PCR of the TCR CDR3, the HTBI primer set was used. Via MiXCR, TCRdb re-called the multiplex PCR reads, giving one row per CDR3 protein. Found here are hundreds of thousands of distinct CDR3 sequences, around 45% of them singletons; the top ten hold roughly 8.2%. As regards this clonotype: Its specificity is unknown.

Study-wide results and limits: For ophthalmopathy, model prediction preceded onset by a median around six months. Blood also showed most of the thyroid clonotypes that were expanded above 0.001.

This clonotype was sampled from a woman between 18 and 29 years old with Graves' hyperthyroidism. Sample: peripheral blood or thyroid tissue (not recorded which).

The CDR3 bases are TGCAGCGTTGAAATTAAAGATTTGGACAGGCAGACGGTTGGCTATGGCTACACCTTC. It is translated as CSVEIKDLDRQTVGYGYTF. The V call is TRBV29-1, the J call TRBJ1-2; 7 bases line up with TRBD1. CDR1 SQVTM and CDR2 ANQGSEA come from the germline V gene. There are 19 residues in the CDR3. V lost 2 bases, J lost 4 bases, and 22 bases stayed unmatched.